This T cell receptor beta chain was captured in a study of identical twins. TCRdb ran MiXCR on the 5' RACE reads and lists one entry per CDR3 protein. The repertoire holds some 200,000 distinct CDR3 sequences, with under 10% as singletons. This clonotype was recorded at least ten times. What it binds is unknown. The CDR3 is 14 residues long. Germline V lookup: CDR1 SEHNR, CDR2 FQNEAQ (reference sequence). V was shortened by 5 bases and J by 2 bases, with 11 bases between the two germline ends. Study outcomes and limitations: Low generation-probability sequences were in excess among twin-shared out-of-frame alpha sequences.

These same data were also listed under a study on yellow fever vaccine responses in identical twins.

The chain joins TRBV7-9 to TRBJ2-3; D remains unclear. The TCR sequence derives from a woman younger than 35 in good health. The sequencing sample was made of memory (CD45RO+) T cells sorted from blood. This CDR3 is CASSQKIATDTQYF. The DNA of the CDR3 is TGTGCCAGCAGCCAGAAAATAGCCACAGATACGCAGTATTTT.